Listed here are 2 T cell receptor beta chains from one sample, sequenced in a study of cytomegalovirus exposure and HLA in healthy donors. Only in-frame clones appear in the TCRdb table, and some are missing; sequencing was by immunoSEQ multiplex PCR. The data show hundreds of thousands of clones, with around nine tenths seen just once and about 2% held by the top ten. The sample taken for sequencing was PBMCs. The receptors here all came from a woman in her late teens or twenties in good health and CMV-seropositive.

V gene TRBV30 combines with J gene TRBJ2-4; 7 bases are a match to TRBD1. V lost 2 bases, J lost 5 bases, and 6 bases stayed unmatched. CDR1 is GTSNPN, CDR2 SVGIG, per germline (reference sequence). The CDR3 is 14 residues long. The CDR3 sequence is CAWSRTGAQNIQYF. The CDR3 bases are TGTGCCTGGAGTAGGACAGGTGCCCAAAACATTCAGTACTTC.

The chain has TRBV19 and TRBJ1-5; TRBD1 matches 9 bases. CDR3 length: 15 amino acids. Per the germline V gene, CDR1 is LNHDA and CDR2 is SQIVND (reference sequence). After removal of 6 bases from V and 2 bases from J, the junction contained 5 bases not matched to a gene. The CDR3 DNA sequence: TGTGCCAGTAGAGCACAGGGGGCTGGCAATCAGCCCCAGCATTTT. It translates to CASRAQGAGNQPQHF.